One TCR beta chain is described in this entry. Its antigen is currently unknown. Sequencing relied on a cDNA template that was reverse transcribed from extracted RNA. Assay: immunoSEQ multiplex PCR; the TCRdb copy retains only in-frame clones and omits some. The data contain more than 150,000 clones, 50% to 70% of them singletons. This entry is derived from a study of CD8+ T cells in alopecia areata. Study context: Those patients who were treated received oral tofacitinib, which was given at 5 to 10 mg twice daily for moderate-to-severe alopecia areata.

Study findings and constraints: Alphabeta T cells residing in normal skin are also sequenced in scalp samples. Mouse data revealed clearer TCR sharing than patient data did, a gap possibly tied to HLA.

This sample comprised CD4+ T cells sorted from blood, obtained at week 0. The clonotype originates from a human donor with alopecia areata.

The CDR3 loop is CASSLGARSGETQYF. In nucleotides, the CDR3 is TGCGCCAGCAGCTTGGGGGCTCGGAGTGGAGAGACCCAGTACTTC. The chain recombines TRBV5-1 with TRBJ2-5; D gene ambiguous. V lost 0 bases and J lost 4, with 13 bases in between. The CDR3 has 15 amino acids. CDR1 is SGHRS, CDR2 YFSETQ, per germline.